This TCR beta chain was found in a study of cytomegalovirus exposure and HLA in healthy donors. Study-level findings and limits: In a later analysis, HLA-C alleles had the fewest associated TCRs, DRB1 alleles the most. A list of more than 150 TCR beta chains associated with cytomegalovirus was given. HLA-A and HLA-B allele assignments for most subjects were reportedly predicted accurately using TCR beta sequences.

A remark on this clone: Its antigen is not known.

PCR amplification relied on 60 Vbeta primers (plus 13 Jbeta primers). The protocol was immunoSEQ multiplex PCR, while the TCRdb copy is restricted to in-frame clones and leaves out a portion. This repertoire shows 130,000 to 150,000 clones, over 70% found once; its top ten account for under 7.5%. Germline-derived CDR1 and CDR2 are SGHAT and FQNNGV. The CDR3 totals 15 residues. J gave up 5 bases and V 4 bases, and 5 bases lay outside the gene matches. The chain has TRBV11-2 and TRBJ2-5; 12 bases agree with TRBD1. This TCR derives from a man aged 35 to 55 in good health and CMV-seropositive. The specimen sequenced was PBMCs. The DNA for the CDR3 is TGTGCCAGCAGCTCGGGGACAGGGGGCATGGAGACCCAGTACTTC. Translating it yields CASSSGTGGMETQYF.